A single sample is the source of the 26 T cell receptor beta chains below, sequenced in a study of cytomegalovirus exposure and HLA in healthy donors. Using immunoSEQ multiplex PCR, the repertoire was profiled, and TCRdb retains in-frame clones only, with some absent. The sample lists about 110,000 clones; about 88% were seen once. Input material: PBMCs. Receptors originate from a woman under 30 in good health and CMV-seronegative.

This chain joins TRBV6-6 and TRBJ2-1, with a possible D match to TRBD1 (6 bases). This CDR3 is 14 amino acids long. Trimming stripped 2 bases from V and 9 bases from J, with 14 bases between. CDR1 and CDR2 (germline): MNHNY, SVGAGI (reference sequence). The CDR3 DNA follows: TGTGCCAGCAGTTACAGGGTTTTGGGGGCTGAGCAGTTCTTC. It yields the protein CASSYRVLGAEQFF.

This chain uses TRBV5-1 with TRBJ2-3; 13 bases fit TRBD2. Per germline, CDR1 SGHRS and CDR2 YFSETQ. Germline trimming cut 4 bases from V and 2 bases from J; bases unmatched to any gene: 10. The CDR3 is 18 residues long. CDR3 in amino acids: CASSPLPLAGGFTDTQYF. The DNA for the CDR3 is TGCGCCAGCAGCCCCCTCCCACTAGCGGGAGGGTTCACAGATACGCAGTATTTT.

This clone was found once. The V call is TRBV9, the J call TRBJ2-2; 8 bases align to TRBD1. The V gene end was trimmed by 7 bases and the J gene end by 5 bases; junction bases not matched to a gene: 7. CDR3 length: 14 residues. The germline gives CDR1 SGDLS, CDR2 YYNGEE. The CDR3 DNA follows: TGTGCCAGCCAGGCAGGGGGCTGGACCGGGGAGCTGTTTTTT. It is translated as CASQAGGWTGELFF. Looking up the rest from reference TRBV9 and TRBJ2-2 gives the full variable domain: DSGVTQTPKHLITATGQRVTLRCSPRSGDLSVYWYQQSLDQGLQFLIQYYNGEERAKGNILERFSAQQFPDLHSELNLSSLELGDSALYFCASQAGGWTGELFFGEGSRLTVL.

The chain joins TRBV9 to TRBJ2-7; 7 nucleotides match TRBD1. V was clipped by 2 bases and J by 6 bases; unmatched bases: 5. CDR3 size: 13 residues. Germline V gene lookup returns CDR1 SGDLS and CDR2 YYNGEE. The CDR3 loop is CASSVNRGAEQYF. The CDR3 nucleotides read TGTGCCAGCAGCGTTAACAGGGGCGCCGAGCAGTACTTC.

The rearrangement uses TRBV9 and TRBJ2-5; 8 positions match TRBD2. Germline-derived CDR1 and CDR2 are SGDLS and YYNGEE. Trimming took 0 bases from V and 3 from J; bases not matched to a gene: 4. CDR3 size: 15 residues. CDR3 loop: CASSVAGGMEETQYF. CDR3 DNA sequence: TGTGCCAGCAGCGTAGCGGGAGGGATGGAAGAGACCCAGTACTTC.

The V call is TRBV4-3, the J call TRBJ2-5; D is possibly TRBD2 (6 bases). The V gene's germline CDR1 is LGHNA and CDR2 YSLEER. Deletions cut 3 bases from V and 1 base from J, with 12 bases between. The CDR3 has 15 amino acids. CDR3 bases: TGCGCCAGCAGCCAGGATATGGGAGGCCAAGAGACCCAGTACTTC. Translated, it gives CASSQDMGGQETQYF.

This rearrangement joins TRBV4-1 to TRBJ2-7, with TRBD2 matching over 7 bases. The germline V gene has CDR1 MGHRA and CDR2 YSYEKL. This CDR3 region has 14 residues. With 0 bases clipped from V and 6 bases from J, the junction kept 5 bases outside the gene matches. The CDR3 DNA is TGCGCCAGCAGCCAAGATCCGTCTAGCGGCGAGCAGTACTTC. The encoded protein is CASSQDPSSGEQYF.

The chain employs TRBV9 and TRBJ2-7; 7 nucleotides agree with TRBD2. The CDR3 runs to 15 residues. Per the germline V gene, CDR1 is SGDLS and CDR2 is YYNGEE. With 0 bases clipped from V and 3 bases from J, the junction kept 6 bases outside the gene matches. CDR3 protein: CASSVASSGIYEQYF. The CDR3 DNA reads as TGTGCCAGCAGCGTAGCTTCTAGCGGAATCTACGAGCAGTACTTC.

This clone turned up a few times. The chain joins TRBV11-1 to TRBJ1-1; no reliable D call. The germline V and J ends were trimmed by 1 base and 2 bases, with 8 bases remaining between them. The CDR3 has 14 residues. CDR1 is SGHAT, CDR2 FQDESV, per germline (reference sequence). The CDR3 DNA reads TGTGCCAGCAGCTTAGAAACAGCAAACACTGAAGCTTTCTTT. Translation gives CASSLETANTEAFF.

The chain couples TRBV25-1 to TRBJ1-1; 7 nucleotides line up with TRBD1. CDR3 length: 15 residues. Germline loops: CDR1 MGHDK, CDR2 SYGVNS. V lost 6 bases to trimming and J lost 2 bases; unmatched junction nucleotides: 9. In DNA form, the CDR3 reads TGTGCCAGCAGCGACCCCGGGACAGCTAACACTGAAGCTTTCTTT. It codes for CASSDPGTANTEAFF.

The chain links TRBV20-1 to TRBJ1-2; TRBD1 aligns across 8 bases. The CDR3 extends over 10 amino acids. J lost 7 bases, V lost 7 bases, and 2 bases had no gene match. Germline loops: CDR1 DFQATT, CDR2 SNEGSKA (reference sequence). The CDR3 DNA follows: TGCAGTGTACAGGGGGTTGGCTACACCTTC. Translating it yields CSVQGVGYTF.

CDR3 DNA: TGTGCCAGCAGCCGAAGCCACGGACAGGGGCGCTACGAGCAGTACTTC. Protein: CASSRSHGQGRYEQYF. The genes are TRBV7-9 and TRBJ2-7; 9 bases fit TRBD1. Trimming at V came to 5 bases and at J to 3 bases, leaving 11 bases not matched to a gene. This CDR3 contains 16 residues. The germline V gene encodes CDR1 SEHNR and CDR2 FQNEAQ (reference sequence).

The gene calls are TRBV28 and TRBJ2-2; 14 bases align to TRBD2. Germline CDR1 is MDHEN and CDR2 is SYDVKM. CDR3 length: 15 amino acids. Unmatched junction bases numbered 6, after V lost 5 bases and J lost 10 bases. CDR3 bases: TGTGCCAGCAGTCCGGGGACTAGCGGGAGAGCGGAGCTGTTTTTT. Encoded protein: CASSPGTSGRAELFF.

The chain uses TRBV11-1 and TRBJ2-7, with TRBD1 matching 8 bases. The CDR3 contains 15 residues. V trimming: 2 bases; J trimming: 0 bases; junction bases outside the gene matches: 3. Germline V CDR1 and CDR2: SGHAT, FQDESV (reference sequence). DNA for the CDR3: TGTGCCAGCAGCTTACAGGACAGGGCCTCCTACGAGCAGTACTTC. The encoded protein is CASSLQDRASYEQYF.

The V call is TRBV19, the J call TRBJ2-6, with D hard to call. Germline CDR1 LNHDA, CDR2 SQIVND (reference sequence). Trimming stripped 8 bases from V and 1 base from J, with 12 bases between. The length of the CDR3 is 15 residues. CDR3 coding DNA: TGTGCCAGTCGCGATCCAAGTTCTGGGGCCAACGTCCTGACTTTC. This sequence encodes CASRDPSSGANVLTF.

This rearrangement joins TRBV7-6 to TRBJ2-2; possible D gene TRBD2, 5 bases. V lost 3 bases and J 5 bases, leaving 13 bases between the germline ends. Per the germline V gene, CDR1 is SGHVS and CDR2 is FNYEAQ. This CDR3 contains 15 residues. The CDR3: CASSLRGYRTGELFF. CDR3 bases: TGTGCCAGCAGCTTGAGAGGGTATAGGACCGGGGAGCTGTTTTTT.

This chain links TRBV5-6 with TRBJ2-3; 12 bases fit TRBD2. Per the germline V gene, CDR1 is SGHDT and CDR2 is YYEEEE. Germline trimming cut 4 bases from V and 8 bases from J; bases unmatched to any gene: 8. The CDR3 spans 15 residues. In DNA, the CDR3 is TGTGCCAGCAGCATCCGACTAGCGGGAGCTCCTACGCAGTATTTT. Residues: CASSIRLAGAPTQYF.

This chain uses TRBV13 with TRBJ2-7; 10 nucleotides agree with TRBD2. V shed 5 bases and J 3 bases; nucleotides not matched to a gene: 10. Germline assignment: CDR1 PRHDT and CDR2 FYEKMQ (reference sequence). The CDR3 contains 16 residues. The CDR3 DNA sequence: TGTGCCAGCAGCGACCGAAGAGCGGGGGGGAACTACGAGCAGTACTTC. Protein: CASSDRRAGGNYEQYF.

This rearrangement joins TRBV21-1 to TRBJ2-1; the table's TRBD2 call for D was not verified on the DNA. TRBV21-1 is a documented pseudogene. The CDR3 sequence is 15 residues long. In DNA form, the CDR3 reads TGTGCCAGCAGCAAAGCTCTGGGAGACCGTCATGAGCAGTTCTTC. Protein product: CASSKALGDRHEQFF.

This clone has a single count. The chain joins TRBV6-5 to TRBJ1-4; 7 bases match TRBD1. Trimming took 6 bases from V and 5 from J; bases not matched to a gene: 9. The CDR3 contains 15 residues. Germline CDR1 is MNHEY and CDR2 is SVGAGI. Written as DNA, the CDR3 is TGTGCCAGCAGGAAAAGACAGGGCCGGAATGAAAAACTGTTTTTT. This codes for CASRKRQGRNEKLFF.

CDR3 bases: TGTGCCAGCCGACCGTCACCGGACAGCTACGAGCAGTACTTC. This gives the protein CASRPSPDSYEQYF. This chain connects TRBV18 to TRBJ2-7, with D possibly TRBD1 on 6 matching bases. This CDR3 is 14 amino acids long. Trimming pared 8 bases from V and 3 bases from J, leaving 17 bases between. Germline V gene lookup returns CDR1 KGHSH and CDR2 LQKENI.

This chain joins TRBV7-8 and TRBJ2-7; 8 nucleotides match TRBD1. Germline assignment: CDR1 SGHVS and CDR2 FQNEAQ. The ends lost 7 bases at V and 3 bases at J; junction bases unmatched: 17. The CDR3 is made up of 17 amino acids. Written as DNA, the CDR3 is TGTGCCAGCACCGACCATCCAGGGGGCATCGGGGGCTACGAGCAGTACTTC. It specifies CASTDHPGGIGGYEQYF.

The CDR3 loop is CAWSRGEKLFF. In DNA form, the CDR3 reads TGTGCCTGGAGTCGGGGAGAAAAACTGTTTTTT. V usage is TRBV30 and J usage is TRBJ1-4, with unresolved D. The V gene lost 2 bases and the J gene lost 8 bases, with 6 bases spanning the gap. The CDR3 spans 11 residues. Germline V gives CDR1 GTSNPN, CDR2 SVGIG (reference sequence).

The chain employs TRBV30 and TRBJ2-7, with 12 positions matching TRBD2. This CDR3 has 16 amino acids. CDR1 is GTSNPN, CDR2 SVGIG, per germline (reference sequence). With V trimmed by 7 bases and J by 1 base, 11 bases remained unmatched. Here the CDR3 reads CAFLGLAGGRSYEQYF. CDR3 nucleotide sequence: TGTGCCTTTCTGGGGCTAGCGGGGGGGAGATCCTACGAGCAGTACTTC.

V is TRBV28 and J is TRBJ1-5, with D unclear. The V gene lost 2 bases and the J gene lost 9 bases, with 20 bases spanning the gap. Germline V gene sequence: CDR1 MDHEN, CDR2 SYDVKM. This CDR3 region has 16 residues. The CDR3 sequence is CASSLPPGAGNPPQHF. CDR3 bases: TGTGCCAGCAGTTTACCCCCCGGAGCTGGAAACCCGCCCCAGCATTTT.

The gene calls are TRBV18 and TRBJ2-7; 7 bases agree with TRBD1. Trimming at V came to 4 bases and at J to 8 bases, leaving 5 bases not matched to a gene. The CDR3 covers 12 residues. Germline CDR1 KGHSH, CDR2 LQKENI. The CDR3 nucleotides read TGTGCCAGCTCACAGACAGGGAGTCAGCAGTACTTC. Translated, it gives CASSQTGSQQYF.